This T cell receptor (beta chain) came from a study of blood T cell repertoires in COVID-19. Looking at the study overall: The origin of the acute and convalescent COVID-19 samples was the United States, Italy and Spain. T cells, B-cell-depleted T cells, or PBMCs provided the cDNA or gDNA that served as material.

Germline V gene data show CDR1 as SGHKS and CDR2 as YYEKEE (reference sequence). The CDR3 spans 15 residues. Trimming shortened V by 4 bases and J by 1 base, and 13 bases separated the two germline ends. Authors' processing steps: Amplification of reference gene primers provided the estimated nucleated cell counts. Only in-frame clones appear in the TCRdb table, and some are missing; sequencing was by immunoSEQ multiplex PCR. V and J calls and clone size are those listed in that table; D and trimming were worked out from the DNA. Of about 250,000 clones listed, around 80% were seen once; the top ten hold roughly 4.2%.

The chain carries TRBV5-5 and TRBJ2-3, with a weak D call TRBD1 (5 bases). Sequencing used peripheral blood. This clonotype originated in a woman aged 40 to 50 with active or convalescent COVID-19. The CDR3 DNA reads TGTGCCAGCAGCATCCATAGCAGGGGCACAGATACGCAGTATTTT. This gives the protein CASSIHSRGTDTQYF.